The present TCR beta chain was sequenced within a study of cytomegalovirus exposure and HLA in healthy donors. Findings and caveats of the study: With high specificity and sensitivity, the classifier reportedly diagnosed cytomegalovirus status.

V gave up 0 bases and J gave up 1 base, with 10 bases separating them. CDR1 and CDR2 from the germline V gene are SGHNT and YYREEE (reference sequence). The CDR3 runs 15 residues. The count of this clone is one. Its antigen is currently unknown. The PCR was carried out with 60 Vbeta primers and 13 Jbeta primers. Data came from immunoSEQ multiplex PCR; TCRdb stores just in-frame clones and leaves some out. The table records 150,000 to 200,000 clones, approximately 80% of them present only once. The clonotype originates from a woman younger than 45 in good health and CMV-seropositive. Sequenced material: PBMCs. The chain couples TRBV5-4 to TRBJ1-1; no clear D gene. CDR3 loop: CASSLGGRGNTEAFF. In DNA, the CDR3 is TGTGCCAGCAGCTTGGGTGGGCGGGGGAACACTGAAGCTTTCTTT.